This TCR beta chain was captured in a study of blood T cell repertoires in COVID-19. Study at large: COVID-19 samples collected from the United States, Italy and Spain covered acute and convalescent phases. T cells, B-cell-depleted T cells, or PBMCs provided the cDNA or gDNA that served as material.

Repertoires were generated with immunoSEQ multiplex PCR, while TCRdb's copy carries only in-frame clones and drops some. The sample consists of 75,000 to 100,000 clones, over 70% of them appearing once. This clone was counted many times. Specimen: peripheral blood. The sequence was obtained from a man aged 65-85 years with acute or convalescent COVID-19.

CDR3 coding DNA: TGTGCCAGCAGTGAACTAGCGGGAGGGCCAGATACGCAGTATTTT. Its protein is CASSELAGGPDTQYF. This sequence joins TRBV6-1 and TRBJ2-3, with TRBD2 matching over 12 bases. V shed 2 bases and J 4 bases; nucleotides not matched to a gene: 1. CDR1 is MNHNS and CDR2 is SASEGT in the germline V gene. This CDR3 comprises 15 residues.